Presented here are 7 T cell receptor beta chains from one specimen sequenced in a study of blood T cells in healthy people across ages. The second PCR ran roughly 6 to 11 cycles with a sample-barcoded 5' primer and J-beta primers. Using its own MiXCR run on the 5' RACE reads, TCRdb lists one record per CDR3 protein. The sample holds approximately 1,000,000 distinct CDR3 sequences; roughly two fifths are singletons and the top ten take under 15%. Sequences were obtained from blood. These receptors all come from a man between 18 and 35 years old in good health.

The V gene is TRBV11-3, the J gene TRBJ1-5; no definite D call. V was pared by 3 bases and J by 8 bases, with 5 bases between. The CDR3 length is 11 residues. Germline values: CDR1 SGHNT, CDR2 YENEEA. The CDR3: CASSFREPQHF. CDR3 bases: TGTGCCAGCAGCTTTCGGGAGCCCCAGCATTTT.

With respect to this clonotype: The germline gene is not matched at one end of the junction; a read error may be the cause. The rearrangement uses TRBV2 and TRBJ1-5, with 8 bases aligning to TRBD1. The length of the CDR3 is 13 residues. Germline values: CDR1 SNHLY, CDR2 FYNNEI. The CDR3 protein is CASREDRGPPQHF. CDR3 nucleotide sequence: TGTGCCAGCAGGGAAGACAGGGGTCCGCCCCAGCATTTT. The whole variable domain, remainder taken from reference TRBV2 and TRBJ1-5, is EPEVTQTPSHQVTQMGQEVILRCVPISNHLYFYWYRQILGQKVEFLVSFYNNEISEKSEIFDDQFSVERPDGSNFTLKIRSTKLEDSAMYFCASREDRGPPQHFGDGTRLSIL.

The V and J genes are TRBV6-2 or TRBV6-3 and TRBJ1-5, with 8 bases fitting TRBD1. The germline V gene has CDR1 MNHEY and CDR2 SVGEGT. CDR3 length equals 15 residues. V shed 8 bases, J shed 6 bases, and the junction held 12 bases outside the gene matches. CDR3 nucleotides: TGTGCCAGCGGACCGACAGGGGTCGGAAGTCAGCCCCAGCATTTT. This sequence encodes CASGPTGVGSQPQHF.

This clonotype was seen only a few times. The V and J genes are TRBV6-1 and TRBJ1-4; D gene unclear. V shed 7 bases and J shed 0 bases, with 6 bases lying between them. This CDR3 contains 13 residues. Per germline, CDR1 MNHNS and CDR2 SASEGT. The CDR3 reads CASKTSTNEKLFF. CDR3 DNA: TGTGCCAGCAAGACTTCAACTAATGAAAAACTGTTTTTT.

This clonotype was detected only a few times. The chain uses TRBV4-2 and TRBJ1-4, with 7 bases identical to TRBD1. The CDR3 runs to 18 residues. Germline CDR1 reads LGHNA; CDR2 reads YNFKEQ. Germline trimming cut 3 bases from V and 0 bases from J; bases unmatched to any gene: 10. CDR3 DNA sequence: TGTGCCAGCAGCCACCAGATACAGGGGAGAACAACTAATGAAAAACTGTTTTTT. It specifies CASSHQIQGRTTNEKLFF.

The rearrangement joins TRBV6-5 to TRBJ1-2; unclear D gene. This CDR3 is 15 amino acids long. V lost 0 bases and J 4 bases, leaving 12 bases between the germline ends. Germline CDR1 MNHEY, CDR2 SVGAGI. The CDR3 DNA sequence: TGTGCCAGCAGTTACTCGTCGACTGCGGTCTATGGCTACACCTTC. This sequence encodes CASSYSSTAVYGYTF.

The CDR3 region has the DNA TGCAGTGCTAGCCACAGGCACAACTATGGCTACACCTTC. It specifies CSASHRHNYGYTF. This chain connects TRBV20-1 to TRBJ1-2, with D perhaps TRBD1 (5 bases). This CDR3 has 13 residues. Trimming took off 3 bases at V and 2 bases at J, with 10 bases between the two ends. The germline CDR1 and CDR2 sequences are DFQATT and SNEGSKA (reference sequence).